The 24 T cell receptor beta chains given below trace back to one sample, sequenced in a study of T-cell memory formation after mild COVID-19. MiXCR, run by TCRdb on the 5' RACE reads, gives a single entry per CDR3 protein. The sample lists roughly 560,000 distinct CDR3 sequences, around 21% occurring once. Sequencing used PBMCs or a T cell subset sorted from them (not recorded which). These receptors all come from an adult woman who had mild COVID-19 (a few samples of this study predate the infection). Cell type and time point are not known.

V gene TRBV9 combines with J gene TRBJ2-7; D is possibly TRBD1 (6 bases). Germline V gene data show CDR1 as SGDLS and CDR2 as YYNGEE. The CDR3 is made up of 16 amino acids. V was shortened by 0 bases and J by 2 bases, with 15 bases between the two germline ends. This CDR3 reads CASSVATGTLTYEQYF. DNA of the CDR3: TGTGCCAGCAGCGTAGCGACCGGGACATTAACCTACGAGCAGTACTTC.

This chain connects TRBV7-2 to TRBJ1-1, with D perhaps TRBD1 (6 bases). Trimming removed 1 base at V and 3 bases at J, with 18 bases between. CDR1 and CDR2 from the germline V gene are SGHTA and FQGNSA. This CDR3 is built from 17 residues. The CDR3 nucleotides read TGTGCCAGCAGCTTAGTTTTGCTCCGGGACATAGACACTGAAGCTTTCTTT. Protein: CASSLVLLRDIDTEAFF.

The J gene is TRBJ2-1, the V gene TRBV7-8; TRBD2 matches at 7 bases. V shed 5 bases and J 8 bases; nucleotides not matched to a gene: 12. The CDR3 extends over 15 amino acids. From germline, CDR1 is SGHVS and CDR2 FQNEAQ. The CDR3 DNA reads as TGTGCCAGCAGCCCCCGGGACTGGGAGGGCGATGAGCAGTTCTTC. Translating gives CASSPRDWEGDEQFF.

This clonotype has just a few counts. V is TRBV4-1 and J is TRBJ1-2, with 7 bases that match TRBD1. The V gene's germline CDR1 is MGHRA and CDR2 YSYEKL. The J segment lost 1 base and the V segment lost 1 base, leaving 6 bases of the junction unmatched. This CDR3 has 16 amino acids. For the CDR3, the DNA is TGCGCCAGCAGCCAAGTATTTACAGGGGATAACTATGGCTACACCTTC. Translated: CASSQVFTGDNYGYTF.

This clonotype was counted only a few times. The V gene is TRBV7-6, the J gene TRBJ2-7; 13 positions agree with TRBD2. Trimming at V came to 0 bases and at J to 3 bases, leaving 5 bases not matched to a gene. CDR1 SGHVS and CDR2 FNYEAQ come from the germline V gene. The CDR3 extends over 17 amino acids. The CDR3 is CASSLAPTSGGDYEQYF. The CDR3 DNA sequence: TGTGCCAGCAGCTTAGCCCCTACTAGCGGGGGGGACTACGAGCAGTACTTC.

The rearrangement uses TRBV25-1 and TRBJ2-2; a weak D match, TRBD1 (5 bases). Trimming removed 4 bases from V and 6 bases from J, with 18 bases in between. CDR1 and CDR2 (germline): MGHDK, SYGVNS. This CDR3 region has 16 residues. In DNA form, the CDR3 reads TGTGCCAGCAGTGCAGGGCCCGACGTTTGGTCCGGGGAGCTGTTTTTT. Its translation is CASSAGPDVWSGELFF.

This clonotype was observed a few times. The chain joins TRBV12-3 or TRBV12-4 to TRBJ1-1; D gene unclear. The V and J ends lost 3 bases and 1 base respectively, with 3 bases between them. The CDR3 has 12 residues. The CDR3 reads CASSFWNTEAFF. CDR3 bases: TGTGCCAGCAGTTTTTGGAACACTGAAGCTTTCTTT.

This clonotype was seen only a few times. The chain carries TRBV6-5 and TRBJ2-7, with D perhaps matching TRBD1 (5 bases). Trimming cost V 5 bases and J 4 bases, with 18 bases left between them. This CDR3 spans 15 amino acids. Germline V gives CDR1 MNHEY, CDR2 SVGAGI. As DNA, the CDR3 is TGTGCCAGCAGTCCACAGGATCCTCCTAGGTACGAGCAGTACTTC. It yields the protein CASSPQDPPRYEQYF.

The chain is built from TRBV29-1 and TRBJ2-4; the match to TRBD1 covers 10 bases. From germline, CDR1 is SQVTM and CDR2 ANQGSEA. This CDR3 has 11 residues. V was pared by 4 bases and J by 9 bases, with 0 bases of the junction left unmatched. The CDR3 sequence: CSVGTGGIQYF. CDR3 nucleotides: TGCAGCGTTGGGACAGGGGGCATTCAGTACTTC.

The chain uses TRBV12-3 or TRBV12-4 and TRBJ1-2, with D hard to call. The V gene lost 7 bases and the J gene lost 2 bases, with 14 bases spanning the gap. The CDR3 is made up of 14 amino acids. For the CDR3, the DNA is TGTGCCAGCAACTGGGGAGGGAGAAACTATGGCTACACCTTC. Translated: CASNWGGRNYGYTF.

This chain links TRBV14 with TRBJ2-1; D is unclear. The CDR3 length is 14 residues. CDR1 and CDR2 (germline): SGHDN, FVKESK. V was clipped by 1 base and J by 0 bases, with 4 bases between them. The CDR3 region is CASSQGVSYNEQFF. In nucleotides, the CDR3 is TGTGCCAGCAGCCAAGGAGTCTCCTACAATGAGCAGTTCTTC.

The CDR3 region has the DNA TGTGCCAGCAGCGTAGGCGGTTATAACACTGAAGCTTTCTTT. Its protein is CASSVGGYNTEAFF. The rearrangement uses TRBV9 and TRBJ1-1, with D hard to call. The V end lost 0 bases, the J end lost 2 bases, and 8 bases lay between the germline ends. Per the germline V gene, CDR1 is SGDLS and CDR2 is YYNGEE. The CDR3 totals 14 residues.

This clonotype was seen a few times. The chain couples TRBV7-2 to TRBJ2-5; D is unclear. This CDR3 has 14 residues. Germline V lookup: CDR1 SGHTA, CDR2 FQGNSA. Between the trimmed V and J ends, which lost 1 base and 9 bases, there was a span of 15 bases. The CDR3, as DNA: TGTGCCAGCAGCTTAGTACTCGGTGGTGGTGCCCAGTACTTC. Its translation is CASSLVLGGGAQYF.

The chain links TRBV5-8 to TRBJ2-3; 11 nucleotides line up with TRBD2. The length of the CDR3 is 17 residues. Germline assignment: CDR1 SGHTS and CDR2 YDEGEE. V lost 3 bases to trimming and J lost 4 bases; unmatched junction nucleotides: 10. The CDR3 DNA is TGTGCCAGCAGCTCCCAGAGGACTAGCGGGCCGGCAGATACGCAGTATTTT. Its translation is CASSSQRTSGPADTQYF.

This clonotype was detected a few times. V gene TRBV7-9 combines with J gene TRBJ2-3, with 10 nucleotides matching TRBD2. V was pared by 3 bases and J by 2 bases, with 5 bases of the junction left unmatched. The germline gives CDR1 SEHNR, CDR2 FQNEAQ (reference sequence). The CDR3 is 16 amino acids. The CDR3 spells CASSFATSGATDTQYF. CDR3 DNA sequence: TGTGCCAGCAGCTTCGCAACTAGCGGGGCCACAGATACGCAGTATTTT.

This clonotype was picked up many times. This rearrangement joins TRBV7-9 to TRBJ2-1, with a tentative D call TRBD2 (6 bases). Trimming cost V 4 bases and J 5 bases, with 12 bases left between them. The CDR3 extends over 14 amino acids. The germline V gene has CDR1 SEHNR and CDR2 FQNEAQ (reference sequence). The CDR3 protein is CASSSRGGNNEQFF. Written as DNA, the CDR3 is TGTGCCAGCAGCTCACGTGGGGGGAACAATGAGCAGTTCTTC. The whole variable domain, remainder taken from reference TRBV7-9 and TRBJ2-1, is DTGVSQNPRHKITKRGQNVTFRCDPISEHNRLYWYRQTLGQGPEFLTYFQNEAQLEKSRLLSDRFSAERPKGSFSTLEIQRTEQGDSAMYLCASSSRGGNNEQFFGPGTRLTVL.

This clonotype was observed a handful of times. V usage is TRBV6-2 or TRBV6-3 and J usage is TRBJ2-1; unclear D gene. This CDR3 contains 16 residues. Germline values: CDR1 MNHEY, CDR2 SVGEGT. V lost 5 bases and J 1 base, leaving 15 bases between the germline ends. The CDR3 reads CASSPPPAVSYNEQFF. DNA for the CDR3: TGTGCCAGCAGTCCCCCCCCAGCAGTGTCCTACAATGAGCAGTTCTTC.

V is TRBV11-2 and J is TRBJ1-6; 8 bases align to TRBD1. The CDR3 totals 16 residues. Per the germline V gene, CDR1 is SGHAT and CDR2 is FQNNGV. Trimming took 4 bases from V and 9 from J; bases not matched to a gene: 11. This CDR3 reads CASSSGRRDRTSPLHF. The CDR3 DNA sequence: TGTGCCAGCAGCTCCGGCCGCCGGGACAGGACTTCACCCCTCCACTTT.

This clonotype came up a few times. The chain recombines TRBV5-4 with TRBJ2-2; 11 nucleotides agree with TRBD2. CDR1 and CDR2 from the germline V gene are SGHNT and YYREEE (reference sequence). V was pared by 4 bases and J by 5 bases, with 4 bases of the junction left unmatched. The CDR3 consists of 15 residues. CDR3 in DNA: TGTGCCAGCAGCACGGGACTAGCGGATACCGGGGAGCTGTTTTTT. This translates into CASSTGLADTGELFF.

In its sample, this clonotype was seen a few times. The chain couples TRBV6-5 to TRBJ2-1; TRBD1 or TRBD2 may be the D gene (6 bases each). This CDR3 comprises 11 residues. V lost 7 bases to trimming and J lost 9 bases, with 10 bases between them. Germline values: CDR1 MNHEY, CDR2 SVGAGI. CDR3 in DNA: TGTGCCAGCACCCGGGGGCTTGAGCAGTTCTTC. Its translation: CASTRGLEQFF.

This clonotype has a handful of counts. The J gene is TRBJ1-3, the V gene TRBV5-1, with D perhaps TRBD1 (6 bases). The CDR3 sequence is 15 residues long. The germline gives CDR1 SGHRS, CDR2 YFSETQ. The V end lost 5 bases, the J end lost 0 bases, and 12 bases lay between the germline ends. In DNA form, the CDR3 reads TGCGCCAGCAGTAAGGCAGGGGACTCTGGAAACACCATATATTTT. Translated: CASSKAGDSGNTIYF.

J is TRBJ1-5 and V is TRBV3-1, with D maybe TRBD1 (5 bases). V lost 1 base and J 3 bases, leaving 7 bases between the germline ends. CDR1 is LGHDT and CDR2 is YNNKEL in the germline V gene (reference sequence). The CDR3 has 14 amino acids. As DNA, the CDR3 is TGTGCCAGCAGCCAAGCAGGGATCAATCAGCCCCAGCATTTT. The encoded protein is CASSQAGINQPQHF. Full variable domain (remainder filled in from reference TRBV3-1 and TRBJ1-5): DTAVSQTPKYLVTQMGNDKSIKCEQNLGHDTMYWYKQDSKKFLKIMFSYNNKELIINETVPNRFSPKSPDKAHLNLHINSLELGDSAVYFCASSQAGINQPQHFGDGTRLSIL.

The chain carries TRBV24-1 and TRBJ2-3; no firm D call. V lost 1 base to trimming and J lost 5 bases, with 6 bases between them. This CDR3 has 13 amino acids. Germline-derived CDR1 and CDR2 are KGHDR and SFDVKD. The CDR3 bases are TGTGCCACCAGTGATTTTACGGGAGATACGCAGTATTTT. As protein: CATSDFTGDTQYF.

V is TRBV4-3 and J is TRBJ2-7; 9 bases match TRBD2. CDR3 length: 16 amino acids. Germline CDR1 reads LGHNA; CDR2 reads YSLEER. The J segment lost 0 bases and the V segment lost 0 bases, leaving 3 bases of the junction unmatched. The CDR3 is CASSQDPSGASYEQYF. The CDR3 nucleotides read TGCGCCAGCAGCCAAGACCCTAGCGGGGCCTCCTACGAGCAGTACTTC.